The source of this TCR beta chain is a study of blood T cell repertoires in COVID-19. Study background: Spain, Italy and the United States supplied samples that represented acute and convalescent COVID-19. From T cells, B-cell-depleted T cells, or PBMCs came the material, which was cDNA or gDNA.

The CDR3 is made up of 16 amino acids. The V gene's germline CDR1 is SGDLS and CDR2 YYNGEE. Trimming pared 0 bases from V and 8 bases from J, leaving 20 bases between. Cohorts were assigned according to the clinical history that participants reported. Only in-frame clones appear in the TCRdb table, and some are missing; sequencing was by immunoSEQ multiplex PCR. The repertoire has 350,000 to 400,000 clones, 80% to 95% of them found once; the top ten carry more than 0.85%. This clone was seen many times. The clonotype was recovered from a woman aged 40 to 55 who had been exposed to COVID-19. The chain links TRBV9 to TRBJ1-2, with a possible D match to TRBD1 (6 bases). Input material: PBMCs or T cells enriched from blood (not recorded which). The CDR3 loop reads CASSVAGSGGAEGYTF. The CDR3 DNA reads TGTGCCAGCAGCGTAGCTGGGAGTGGGGGGGCGGAAGGCTACACCTTC.